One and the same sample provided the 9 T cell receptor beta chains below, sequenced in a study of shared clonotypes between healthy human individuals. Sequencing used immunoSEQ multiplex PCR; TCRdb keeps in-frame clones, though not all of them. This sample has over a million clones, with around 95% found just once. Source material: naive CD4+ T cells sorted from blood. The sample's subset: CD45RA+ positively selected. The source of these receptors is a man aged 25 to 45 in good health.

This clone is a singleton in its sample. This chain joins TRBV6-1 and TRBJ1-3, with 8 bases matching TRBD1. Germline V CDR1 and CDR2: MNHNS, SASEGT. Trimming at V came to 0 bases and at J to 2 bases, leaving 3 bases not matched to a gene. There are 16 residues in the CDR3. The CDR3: CASSEANRGTGNTIYF. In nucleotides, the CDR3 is TGTGCCAGCAGTGAAGCTAACAGGGGGACTGGAAACACCATATATTTT.

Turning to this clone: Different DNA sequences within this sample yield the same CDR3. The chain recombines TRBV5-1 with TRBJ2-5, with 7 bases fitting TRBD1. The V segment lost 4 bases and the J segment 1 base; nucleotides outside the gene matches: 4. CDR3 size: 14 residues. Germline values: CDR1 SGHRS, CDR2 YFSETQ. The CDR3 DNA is TGCGCCAGCAGCCTGGGACAGCTCCAAGAGACCCAGTACTTC. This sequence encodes CASSLGQLQETQYF.

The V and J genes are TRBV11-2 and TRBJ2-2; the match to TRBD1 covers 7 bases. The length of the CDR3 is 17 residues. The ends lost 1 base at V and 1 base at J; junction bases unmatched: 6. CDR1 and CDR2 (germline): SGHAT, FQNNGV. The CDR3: CASSLGTGSRNTGELFF. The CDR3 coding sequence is TGTGCCAGCAGCTTAGGGACAGGATCTCGGAACACCGGGGAGCTGTTTTTT.

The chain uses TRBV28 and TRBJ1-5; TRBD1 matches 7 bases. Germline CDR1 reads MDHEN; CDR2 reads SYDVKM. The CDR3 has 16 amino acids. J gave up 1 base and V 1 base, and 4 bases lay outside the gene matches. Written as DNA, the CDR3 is TGTGCCAGCAGTTTATACAGGGGAAGAAGCAATCAGCCCCAGCATTTT. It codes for CASSLYRGRSNQPQHF.

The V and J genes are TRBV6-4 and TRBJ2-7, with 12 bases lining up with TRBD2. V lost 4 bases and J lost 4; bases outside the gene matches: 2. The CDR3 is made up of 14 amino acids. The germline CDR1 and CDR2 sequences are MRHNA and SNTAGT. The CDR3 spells CASSVGTSGYEQYF. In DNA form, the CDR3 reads TGTGCCAGCAGTGTCGGGACTAGCGGGTACGAGCAGTACTTC.

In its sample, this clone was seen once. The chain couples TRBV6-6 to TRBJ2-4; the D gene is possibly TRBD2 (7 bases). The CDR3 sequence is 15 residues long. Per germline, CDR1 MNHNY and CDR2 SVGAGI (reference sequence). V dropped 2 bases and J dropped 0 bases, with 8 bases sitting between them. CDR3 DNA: TGTGCCAGCAGTTACGGGGGGGCAGCCAAAAACATTCAGTACTTC. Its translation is CASSYGGAAKNIQYF.

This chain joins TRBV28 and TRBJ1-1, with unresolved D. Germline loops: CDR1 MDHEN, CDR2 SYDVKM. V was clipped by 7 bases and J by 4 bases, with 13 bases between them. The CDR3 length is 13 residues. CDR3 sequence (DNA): TGTGCCAGCACCCGCAACAGACGCACTGAAGCTTTCTTT. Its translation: CASTRNRRTEAFF. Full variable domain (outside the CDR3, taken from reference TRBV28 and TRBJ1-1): DVKVTQSSRYLVKRTGEKVFLECVQDMDHENMFWYRQDPGLGLRLIYFSYDVKMKEKGDIPEGYSVSREKKERFSLILESASTNQTSMYLCASTRNRRTEAFFGQGTRLTVV.

The CDR3 loop reads CASSPVGLARNEQFF. The CDR3 DNA reads as TGTGCCAGCTCACCCGTGGGCTTAGCGAGGAATGAGCAGTTCTTC. The chain uses TRBV18 and TRBJ2-1; perhaps TRBD2 as D (5 bases). Germline CDR1 is KGHSH and CDR2 is LQKENI. V lost 3 bases and J 7 bases, leaving 16 bases between the germline ends. The length of the CDR3 is 15 residues.

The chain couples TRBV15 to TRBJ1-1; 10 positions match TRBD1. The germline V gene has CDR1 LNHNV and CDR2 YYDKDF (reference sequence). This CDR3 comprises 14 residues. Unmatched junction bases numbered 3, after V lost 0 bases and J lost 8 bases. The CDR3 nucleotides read TGTGCCACCAGCAGAGACCGGGACAGGGGAGAAGCTTTCTTT. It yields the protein CATSRDRDRGEAFF.